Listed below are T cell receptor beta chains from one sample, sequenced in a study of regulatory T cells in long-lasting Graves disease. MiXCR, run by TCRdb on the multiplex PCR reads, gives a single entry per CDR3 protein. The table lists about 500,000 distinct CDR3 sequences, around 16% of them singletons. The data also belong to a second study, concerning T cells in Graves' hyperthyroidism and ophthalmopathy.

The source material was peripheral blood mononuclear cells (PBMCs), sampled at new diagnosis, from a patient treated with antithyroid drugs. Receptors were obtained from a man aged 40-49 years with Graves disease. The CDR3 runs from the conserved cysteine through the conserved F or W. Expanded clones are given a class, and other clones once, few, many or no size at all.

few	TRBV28	CASTPDYEQYF
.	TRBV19	CASSIETGNQPQHF
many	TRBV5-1	CASSQTGTGRETQYF
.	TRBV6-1	CASRGPGLGDSPLHF
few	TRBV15	CATSLTSGRAEETQYF
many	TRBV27	CASSKRAGGTDTQYF
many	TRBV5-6	CASRGSGGEQEQFF
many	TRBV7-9	CASGLGTGTYEQYF
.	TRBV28	CASSSGWTSGSRTDTQYF
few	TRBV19	CASSASGQAKQPQHF
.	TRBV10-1	CASSESGGGGELFF
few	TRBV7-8	CASSSGNRGAFF
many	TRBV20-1	CSASGMEETQYF
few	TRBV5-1	CASSLELPPAGELFF
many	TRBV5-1	CASFGTSGSGSTDTQYF
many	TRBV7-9	CASSLAGALSGNTIYF
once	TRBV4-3	CASSQDGRGLGGYTF
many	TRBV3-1	CASSQGHPRGEAFF
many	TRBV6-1	CAVAEGAVNTEAFF
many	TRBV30	CAWSVRVGGIDAKNIQYF
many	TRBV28	CASSSRREGDEQFF
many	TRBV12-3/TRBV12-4	CASSRASSVSSLHF
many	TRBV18	CASSPPRDRVYNEQFF
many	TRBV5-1	CASTLGGTGGQFF
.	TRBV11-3	CASSLAEGGPKNIQYF
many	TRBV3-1	CASSLPRTSGTETQYF
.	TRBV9	CASSAPGRGTDTQYF
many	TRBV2	CASSDMGPKLETQYF
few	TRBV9	CASSVVGGRTINTGELFF
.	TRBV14	CASSQADIFTEAFF
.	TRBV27	CASSLERGSPLHF
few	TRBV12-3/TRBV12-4	CASSMDLTDTQYF
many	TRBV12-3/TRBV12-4	CASSLSKGMVNEQYF
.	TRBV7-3	CASTPRTTGNTIYF
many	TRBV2	CASRGQGGQTPQHF
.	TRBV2	CASRISRGEGGELFF
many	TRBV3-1	CASSQRDVQPQHF
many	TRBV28	CASSLRGTEAFF
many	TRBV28	CASTRTGDYSPLHF
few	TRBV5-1	CASSGTLSSSPLHF
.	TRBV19	CASSILAGGLTDTQYF
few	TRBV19	CASHPRGLAEGEQFF
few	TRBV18	CASSPVRQRNQETQYF
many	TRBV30	CAWSVQLSGNTSPETQYF
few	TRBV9	CASSVALAGSTDTQYF
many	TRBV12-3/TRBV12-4	CASSPNRGLTYGYTF
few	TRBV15	CATSVGPTAYEQYF
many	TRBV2	CASSEAGTPYNEQFF